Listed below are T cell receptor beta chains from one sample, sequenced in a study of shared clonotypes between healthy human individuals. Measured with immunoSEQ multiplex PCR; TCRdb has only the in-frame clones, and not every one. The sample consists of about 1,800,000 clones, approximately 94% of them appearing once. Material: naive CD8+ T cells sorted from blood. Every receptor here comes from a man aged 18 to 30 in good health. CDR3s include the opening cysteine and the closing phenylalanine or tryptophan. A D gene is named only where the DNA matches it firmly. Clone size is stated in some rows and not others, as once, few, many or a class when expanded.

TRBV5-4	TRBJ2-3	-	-	CASTRGNTQYF	TGTGCCAGTACCCGGGGGAATACGCAGTATTTT
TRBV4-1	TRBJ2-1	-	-	CASSQGREQFF	TGCGCCAGCAGCCAAGGTCGTGAGCAGTTCTTC
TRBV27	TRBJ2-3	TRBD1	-	CASSHTGGLDTQYF	TGTGCCAGCAGCCATACAGGGGGGTTAGATACGCAGTATTTT
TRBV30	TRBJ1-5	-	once	CAWKQVSTGGNQPQHF	TGTGCCTGGAAACAGGTTTCCACGGGGGGCAATCAGCCCCAGCATTTT
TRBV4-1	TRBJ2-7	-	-	CASSQPEGYEQYF	TGCGCCAGCAGCCAACCCGAGGGTTACGAGCAGTACTTC
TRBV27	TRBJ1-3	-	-	CASSLGRAESPGTIYF	TGTGCCAGCAGTTTAGGTCGGGCAGAGTCTCCTGGCACCATATATTTT
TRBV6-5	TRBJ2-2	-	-	CASSWLFF	TGTGCCAGCAGTTGGCTGTTTTTT
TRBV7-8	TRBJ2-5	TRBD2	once	CASSPGLAGAELGPTTQYF	TGTGCCAGCAGCCCCGGACTAGCGGGGGCCGAACTGGGCCCGACGACCCAGTACTTC
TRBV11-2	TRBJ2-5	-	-	CASSLKETQYF	TGTGCCAGCAGCCTAAAAGAGACCCAGTACTTC
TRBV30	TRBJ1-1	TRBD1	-	CAWREPGQLVNTEAFF	TGTGCCTGGAGGGAACCGGGACAGCTCGTTAACACTGAAGCTTTCTTT
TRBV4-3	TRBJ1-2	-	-	CASSHQREGPVDYGYTF	TGCGCCAGCAGCCACCAAAGGGAGGGGCCGGTGGACTATGGCTACACCTTC
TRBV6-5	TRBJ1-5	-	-	CASSYYSGQPQHF	TGTGCCAGCAGTTATTACAGCGGACAGCCCCAGCATTTT
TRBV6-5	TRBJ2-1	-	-	CASSYGSKTLNEQFF	TGTGCCAGCAGTTACGGTAGCAAAACCCTCAATGAGCAGTTCTTC
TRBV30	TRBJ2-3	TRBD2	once	CAWSVLTSGSGDTQYF	TGTGCCTGGAGTGTGTTGACTAGCGGGAGTGGAGATACGCAGTATTTT
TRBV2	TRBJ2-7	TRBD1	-	CASSEETGTGVYEQYF	TGTGCCAGCAGTGAAGAGACCGGGACAGGGGTCTACGAGCAGTACTTC
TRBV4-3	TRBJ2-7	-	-	CASSQEQEAIYEQYF	TGCGCCAGCAGCCAAGAACAGGAAGCTATTTACGAGCAGTACTTC
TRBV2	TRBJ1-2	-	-	CASSDTLNPRGYTF	TGTGCCAGCAGTGATACTCTGAACCCAAGGGGCTACACCTTC